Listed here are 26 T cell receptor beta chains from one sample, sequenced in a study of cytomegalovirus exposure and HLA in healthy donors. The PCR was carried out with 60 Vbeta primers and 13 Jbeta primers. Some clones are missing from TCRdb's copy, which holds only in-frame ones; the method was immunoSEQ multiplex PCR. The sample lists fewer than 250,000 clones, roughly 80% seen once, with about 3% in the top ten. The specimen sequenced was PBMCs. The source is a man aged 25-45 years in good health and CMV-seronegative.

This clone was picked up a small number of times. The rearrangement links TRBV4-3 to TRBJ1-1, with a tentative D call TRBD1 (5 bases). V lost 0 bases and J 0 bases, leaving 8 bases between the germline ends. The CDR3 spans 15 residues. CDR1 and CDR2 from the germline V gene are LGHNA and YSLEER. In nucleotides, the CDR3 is TGCGCCAGCAGCCAAGATTCCAGGGTGAACACTGAAGCTTTCTTT. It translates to CASSQDSRVNTEAFF.

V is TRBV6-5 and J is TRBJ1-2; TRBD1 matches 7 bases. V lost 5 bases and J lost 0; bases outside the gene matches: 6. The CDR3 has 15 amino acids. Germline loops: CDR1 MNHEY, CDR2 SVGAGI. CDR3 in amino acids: CASSIRQGPNYGYTF. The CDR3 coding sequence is TGTGCCAGCAGTATTCGACAGGGACCTAACTATGGCTACACCTTC.

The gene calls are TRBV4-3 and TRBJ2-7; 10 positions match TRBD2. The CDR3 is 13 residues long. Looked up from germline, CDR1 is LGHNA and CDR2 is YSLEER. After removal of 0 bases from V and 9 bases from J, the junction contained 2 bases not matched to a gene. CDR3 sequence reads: CASSQETSGPQYF. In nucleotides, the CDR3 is TGCGCCAGCAGCCAAGAGACTAGCGGGCCGCAGTACTTC.

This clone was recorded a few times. DNA of the CDR3: TGTGCCAGCAGGCGAAGGGGTGAGCAGTTCTTC. Translated, it gives CASRRRGEQFF. V is TRBV7-9 and J is TRBJ2-1; maybe TRBD1 (5 bases). CDR1 is SEHNR and CDR2 is FQNEAQ in the germline V gene (reference sequence). The CDR3 consists of 11 residues. Deletions cut 6 bases from V and 9 bases from J, with 9 bases between.

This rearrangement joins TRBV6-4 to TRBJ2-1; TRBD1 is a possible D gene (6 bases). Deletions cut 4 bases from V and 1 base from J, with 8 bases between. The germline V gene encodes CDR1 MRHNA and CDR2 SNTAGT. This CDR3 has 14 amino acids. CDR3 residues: CASSAGESYNEQFF. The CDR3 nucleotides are TGTGCCAGCAGTGCAGGGGAATCCTACAATGAGCAGTTCTTC.

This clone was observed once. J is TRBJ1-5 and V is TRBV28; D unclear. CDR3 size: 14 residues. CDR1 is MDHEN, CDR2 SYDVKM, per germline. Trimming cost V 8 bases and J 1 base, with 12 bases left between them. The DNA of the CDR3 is TGTGCCAGCGAGGGTCAAGGGAGCAATCAGCCCCAGCATTTT. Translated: CASEGQGSNQPQHF.

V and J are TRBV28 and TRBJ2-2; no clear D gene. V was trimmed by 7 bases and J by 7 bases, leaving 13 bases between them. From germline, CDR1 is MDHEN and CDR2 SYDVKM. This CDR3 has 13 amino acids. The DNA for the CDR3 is TGTGCCAGCACCGAAGGTCGGAGCGGGGAGCTGTTTTTT. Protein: CASTEGRSGELFF.

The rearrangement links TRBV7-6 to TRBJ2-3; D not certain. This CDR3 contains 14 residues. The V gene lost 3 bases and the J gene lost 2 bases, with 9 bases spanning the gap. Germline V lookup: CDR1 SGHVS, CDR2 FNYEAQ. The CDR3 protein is CASSLQTPTDTQYF. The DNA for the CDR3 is TGTGCCAGCAGCTTGCAGACACCCACAGATACGCAGTATTTT.

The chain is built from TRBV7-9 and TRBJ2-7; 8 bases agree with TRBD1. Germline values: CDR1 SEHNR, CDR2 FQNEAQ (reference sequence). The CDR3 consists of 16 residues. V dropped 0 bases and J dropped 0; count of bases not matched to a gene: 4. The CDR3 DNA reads TGTGCCAGCAGCTTAGCATCCGGGACAGGCTCCTACGAGCAGTACTTC. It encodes CASSLASGTGSYEQYF.

CDR3 in DNA: TGTGCAAGTCGCCCACAAACGCCGGGAATACAGTATGGCTACACCTTC. Protein product: CASRPQTPGIQYGYTF. V gene TRBV12-2 combines with J gene TRBJ1-2. TRBV12-2 is listed as a pseudogene. This CDR3 has 16 residues.

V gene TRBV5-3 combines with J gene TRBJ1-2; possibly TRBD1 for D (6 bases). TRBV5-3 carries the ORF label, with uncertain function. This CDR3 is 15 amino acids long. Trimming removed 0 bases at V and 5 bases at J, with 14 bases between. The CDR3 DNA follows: TGTGCCAGAAGCTTGGTGGGGGGGGCTGGATATGGCTACACCTTC. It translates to CARSLVGGAGYGYTF.

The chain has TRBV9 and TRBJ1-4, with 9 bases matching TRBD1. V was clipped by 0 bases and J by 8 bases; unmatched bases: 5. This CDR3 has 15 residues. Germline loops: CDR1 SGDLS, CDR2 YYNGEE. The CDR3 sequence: CASSVGGGQGEKLFF. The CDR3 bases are TGTGCCAGCAGCGTAGGAGGGGGACAGGGCGAAAAACTGTTTTTT.

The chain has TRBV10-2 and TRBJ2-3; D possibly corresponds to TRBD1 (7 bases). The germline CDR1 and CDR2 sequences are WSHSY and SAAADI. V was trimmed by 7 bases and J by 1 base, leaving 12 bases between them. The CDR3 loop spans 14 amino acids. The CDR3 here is CASNDREGTDTQYF. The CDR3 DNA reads TGCGCCAGCAATGACAGGGAGGGCACAGATACGCAGTATTTT.

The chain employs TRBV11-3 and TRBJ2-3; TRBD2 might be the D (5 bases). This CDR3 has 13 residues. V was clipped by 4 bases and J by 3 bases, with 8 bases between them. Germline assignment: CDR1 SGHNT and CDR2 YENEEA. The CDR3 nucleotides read TGTGCCAGCAGCTACCGGGGTACAGATACGCAGTATTTT. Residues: CASSYRGTDTQYF.

CDR3 region: CATTPGQGVVETQYF. The CDR3 coding sequence is TGTGCCACCACCCCCGGACAGGGGGTCGTAGAGACCCAGTACTTC. This rearrangement joins TRBV15 to TRBJ2-5, with 10 bases that match TRBD1. J gave up 4 bases and V 7 bases, and 9 bases lay outside the gene matches. Germline assignment: CDR1 LNHNV and CDR2 YYDKDF (reference sequence). This CDR3 comprises 15 residues. Filled out from reference TRBV15 and TRBJ2-5, the complete variable domain reads DAMVIQNPRYQVTQFGKPVTLSCSQTLNHNVMYWYQQKSSQAPKLLFHYYDKDFNNEADTPDNFQSRRPNTSFCFLDIRSPGLGDTAMYLCATTPGQGVVETQYFGPGTRLLVL.

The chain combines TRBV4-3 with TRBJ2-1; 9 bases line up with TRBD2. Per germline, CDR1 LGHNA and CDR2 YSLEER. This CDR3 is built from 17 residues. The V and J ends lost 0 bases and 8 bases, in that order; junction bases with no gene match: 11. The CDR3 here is CASSQDKAASGAYEQFF. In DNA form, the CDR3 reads TGCGCCAGCAGCCAAGATAAGGCGGCTAGCGGGGCCTATGAGCAGTTCTTC.

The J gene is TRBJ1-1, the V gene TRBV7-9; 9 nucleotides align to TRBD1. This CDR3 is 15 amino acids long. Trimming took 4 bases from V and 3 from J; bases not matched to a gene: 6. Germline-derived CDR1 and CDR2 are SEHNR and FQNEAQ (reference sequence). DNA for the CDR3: TGTGCCAGCAGCTGGGACAGGGAATGGTACACTGAAGCTTTCTTT. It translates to CASSWDREWYTEAFF.

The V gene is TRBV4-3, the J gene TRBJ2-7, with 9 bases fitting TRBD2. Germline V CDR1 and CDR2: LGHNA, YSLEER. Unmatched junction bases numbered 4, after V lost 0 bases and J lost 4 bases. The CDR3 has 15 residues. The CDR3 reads CASSQETSGGYEQYF. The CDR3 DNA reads TGCGCCAGCAGCCAAGAGACTAGCGGAGGTTACGAGCAGTACTTC.

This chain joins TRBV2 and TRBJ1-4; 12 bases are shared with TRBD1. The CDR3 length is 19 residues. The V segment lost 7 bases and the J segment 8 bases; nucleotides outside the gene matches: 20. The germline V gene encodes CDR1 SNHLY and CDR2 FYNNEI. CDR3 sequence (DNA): TGTGCCAGCATAGCAGCCGGGACAGGGGGCACCGAAAGTCCAGAAAAACTGTTTTTT. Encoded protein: CASIAAGTGGTESPEKLFF.

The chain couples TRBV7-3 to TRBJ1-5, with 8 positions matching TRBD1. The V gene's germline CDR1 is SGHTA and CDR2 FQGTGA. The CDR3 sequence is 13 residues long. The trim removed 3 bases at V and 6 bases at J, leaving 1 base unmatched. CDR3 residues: CASSFGQGQPQHF. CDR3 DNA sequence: TGTGCCAGCAGCTTCGGACAGGGTCAGCCCCAGCATTTT.

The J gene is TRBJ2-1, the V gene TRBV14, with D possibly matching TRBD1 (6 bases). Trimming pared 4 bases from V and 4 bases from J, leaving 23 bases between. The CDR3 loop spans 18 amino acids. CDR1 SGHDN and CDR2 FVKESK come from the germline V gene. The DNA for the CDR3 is TGTGCCAGCAGCCCCCTTTGGGGTTCCGGGACAACATACAATGAGCAGTTCTTC. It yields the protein CASSPLWGSGTTYNEQFF. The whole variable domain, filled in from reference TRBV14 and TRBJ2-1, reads EAGVTQFPSHSVIEKGQTVTLRCDPISGHDNLYWYRRVMGKEIKFLLHFVKESKQDESGMPNNRFLAERTGGTYSTLKVQPAELEDSGVYFCASSPLWGSGTTYNEQFFGPGTRLTVL.

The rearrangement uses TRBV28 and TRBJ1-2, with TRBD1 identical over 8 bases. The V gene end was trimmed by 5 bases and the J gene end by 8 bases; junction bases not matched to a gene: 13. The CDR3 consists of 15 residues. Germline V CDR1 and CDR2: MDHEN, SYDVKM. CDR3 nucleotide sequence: TGTGCCAGCAGTGGGGCGGAGACAGGGGCGCGGGGCTACACCTTC. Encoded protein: CASSGAETGARGYTF.

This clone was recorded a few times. CDR3 DNA sequence: TGCGCCAGCAGCCAGGGGACAGGGATGGGCACTGAAGCTTTCTTT. Translated, it gives CASSQGTGMGTEAFF. The chain has TRBV4-1 and TRBJ1-1, with 9 bases aligning to TRBD1. Germline V gene data show CDR1 as MGHRA and CDR2 as YSYEKL. J was trimmed by 4 bases and V by 3 bases; bases with no gene match: 6. This CDR3 is 15 amino acids long.

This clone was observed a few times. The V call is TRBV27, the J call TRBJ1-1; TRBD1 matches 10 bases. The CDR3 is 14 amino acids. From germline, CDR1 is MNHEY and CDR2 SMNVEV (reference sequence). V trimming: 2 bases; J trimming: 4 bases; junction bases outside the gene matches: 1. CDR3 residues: CASSLRQGATEAFF. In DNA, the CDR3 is TGTGCCAGCAGTTTAAGACAGGGGGCCACTGAAGCTTTCTTT.

The CDR3 sequence: CASTTRVNQPQHF. CDR3 bases: TGTGCCAGCACCACTCGGGTTAATCAGCCCCAGCATTTT. The chain employs TRBV6-1 and TRBJ1-5; D unclear. The germline V and J ends were trimmed by 7 bases and 4 bases, with 11 bases remaining between them. Germline V gene lookup returns CDR1 MNHNS and CDR2 SASEGT. This CDR3 is 13 amino acids long.

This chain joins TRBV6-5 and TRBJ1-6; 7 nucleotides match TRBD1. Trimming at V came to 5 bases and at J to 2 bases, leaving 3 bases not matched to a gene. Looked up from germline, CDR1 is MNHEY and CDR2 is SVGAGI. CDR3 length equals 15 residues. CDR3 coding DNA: TGTGCCAGCAGTAGACAGGGCCCCTATAATTCACCCCTCCACTTT. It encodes CASSRQGPYNSPLHF.